This TCR beta chain appears in the sequencing data of a study of T cells in localized non-small cell lung cancer. Comment on this clone: Its antigen is unidentified.

Whole-study results and caveats: Compared with tumor, uninvolved adjacent lung displayed greater T cell clonality, ranking highest overall. Heterogeneity stays possible, as sequencing covered only one tumor region. Appearing in adjacent lung were a median roughly 60 of the top 100 tumor clones.

Produced via immunoSEQ multiplex PCR; TCRdb's table is partial and in-frame only. The data show 30,000 to 45,000 clones, around nine tenths seen once. In germline, CDR1 is LGHNA, CDR2 YNFKEQ. V was trimmed by 5 bases and J by 3 bases, leaving 20 bases between them. The CDR3 runs 17 residues. This TCR was recovered from an older female donor with stage I lung adenocarcinoma. The chain is built from TRBV4-2 and TRBJ1-3; tentatively, D is TRBD1 (5 bases). The input for sequencing was peripheral blood, taken before any cancer treatment. The CDR3 coding sequence is TGTGCCAGCAGCAAACCCGGGGACCCCAGCGGTGGAAACACCATATATTTT. It codes for CASSKPGDPSGGNTIYF.